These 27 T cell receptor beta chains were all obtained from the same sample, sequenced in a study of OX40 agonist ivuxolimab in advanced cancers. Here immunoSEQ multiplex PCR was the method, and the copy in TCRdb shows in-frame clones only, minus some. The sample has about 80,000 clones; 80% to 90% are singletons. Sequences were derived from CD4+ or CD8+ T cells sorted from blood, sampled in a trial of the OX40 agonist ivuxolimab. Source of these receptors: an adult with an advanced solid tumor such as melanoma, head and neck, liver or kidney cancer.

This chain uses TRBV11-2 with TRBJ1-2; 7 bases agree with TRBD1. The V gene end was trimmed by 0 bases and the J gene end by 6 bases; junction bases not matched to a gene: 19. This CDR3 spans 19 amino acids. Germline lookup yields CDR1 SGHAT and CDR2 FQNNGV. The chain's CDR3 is CASSLDRVSRGLRSNGYTF. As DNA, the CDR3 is TGTGCCAGCAGCTTAGATAGGGTCAGTAGGGGGCTACGTTCGAATGGCTACACCTTC.

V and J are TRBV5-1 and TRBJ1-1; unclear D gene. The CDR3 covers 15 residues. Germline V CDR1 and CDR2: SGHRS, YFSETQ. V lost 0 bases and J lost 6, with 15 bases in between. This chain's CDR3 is CASSLGDPEVAEAFF. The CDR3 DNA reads TGCGCCAGCAGCTTGGGCGACCCGGAGGTGGCTGAAGCTTTCTTT.

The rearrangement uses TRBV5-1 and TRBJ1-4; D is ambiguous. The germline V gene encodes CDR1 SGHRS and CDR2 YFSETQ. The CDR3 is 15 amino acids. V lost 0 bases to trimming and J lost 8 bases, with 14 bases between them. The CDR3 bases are TGCGCCAGCAGCTTGGTTTCGCAGCGCAACGAAAAACTGTTTTTT. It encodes CASSLVSQRNEKLFF.

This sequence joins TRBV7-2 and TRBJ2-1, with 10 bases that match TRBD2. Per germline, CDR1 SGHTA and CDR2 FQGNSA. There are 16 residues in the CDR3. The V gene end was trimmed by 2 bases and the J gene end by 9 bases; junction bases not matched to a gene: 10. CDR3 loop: CASSLSAGGARGEQFF. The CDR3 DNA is TGTGCCAGCAGCTTATCAGCGGGGGGGGCCCGGGGTGAGCAGTTCTTC.

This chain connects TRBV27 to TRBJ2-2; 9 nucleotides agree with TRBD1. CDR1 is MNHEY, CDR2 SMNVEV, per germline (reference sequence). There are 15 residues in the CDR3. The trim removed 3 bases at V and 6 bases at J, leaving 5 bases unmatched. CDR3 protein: CASSFMGQGAGELFF. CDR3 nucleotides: TGTGCCAGCAGTTTTATGGGACAGGGAGCCGGGGAGCTGTTTTTT.

The DNA of the CDR3 is TGTGCCAGCCTCAGGGGGGGGGTGTCTGGAAACACCATATATTTT. Amino acid sequence: CASLRGGVSGNTIYF. V usage is TRBV6-5 and J usage is TRBJ1-3; 7 positions match TRBD1. Per the germline V gene, CDR1 is MNHEY and CDR2 is SVGAGI. This CDR3 is built from 15 residues. V shed 8 bases and J 1 base; nucleotides not matched to a gene: 8.

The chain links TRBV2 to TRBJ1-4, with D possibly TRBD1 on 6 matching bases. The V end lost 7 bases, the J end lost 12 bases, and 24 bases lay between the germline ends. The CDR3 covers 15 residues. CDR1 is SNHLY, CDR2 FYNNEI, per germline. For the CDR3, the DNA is TGTGCCAGCACCAACCCGGGACACCGAGTGGGGGAACTGTTTTTT. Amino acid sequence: CASTNPGHRVGELFF.

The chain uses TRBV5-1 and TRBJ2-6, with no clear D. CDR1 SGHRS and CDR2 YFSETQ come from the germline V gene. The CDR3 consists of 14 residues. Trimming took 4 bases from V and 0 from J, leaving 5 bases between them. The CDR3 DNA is TGCGCCAGCAGCGGAACCTCTGGGGCCAACGTCCTGACTTTC. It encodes CASSGTSGANVLTF.

The CDR3 here is CASSEVDRGLTDTQYF. The CDR3 nucleotides are TGTGCCAGCAGTGAAGTTGACAGGGGATTAACAGATACGCAGTATTTT. This chain joins TRBV6-1 and TRBJ2-3; 8 nucleotides align to TRBD1. CDR1 is MNHNS, CDR2 SASEGT, per germline. The J segment lost 3 bases and the V segment lost 1 base, leaving 6 bases of the junction unmatched. The CDR3 spans 16 residues.

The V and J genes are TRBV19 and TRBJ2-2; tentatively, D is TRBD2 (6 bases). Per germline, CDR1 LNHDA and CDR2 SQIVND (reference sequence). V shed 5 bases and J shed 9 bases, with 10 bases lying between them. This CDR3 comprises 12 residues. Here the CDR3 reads CASSPRGRELFF. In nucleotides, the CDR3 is TGTGCCAGTAGTCCCCGGGGGAGGGAGCTGTTTTTT.

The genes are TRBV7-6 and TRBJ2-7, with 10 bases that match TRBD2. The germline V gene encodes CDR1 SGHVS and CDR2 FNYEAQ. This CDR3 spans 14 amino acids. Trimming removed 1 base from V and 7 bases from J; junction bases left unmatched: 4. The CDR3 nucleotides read TGTGCCAGCAGCTTAGGGACTAGCGGCGGGGAGCAGTACTTC. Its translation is CASSLGTSGGEQYF.

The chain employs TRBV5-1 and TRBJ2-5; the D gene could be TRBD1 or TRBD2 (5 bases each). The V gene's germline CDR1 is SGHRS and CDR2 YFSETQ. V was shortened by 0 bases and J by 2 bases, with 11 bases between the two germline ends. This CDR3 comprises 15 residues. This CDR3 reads CASSLAGTTQETQYF. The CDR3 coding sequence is TGCGCCAGCAGCTTGGCCGGGACGACTCAAGAGACCCAGTACTTC.

DNA of the CDR3: TGTGCCAGCAGCTTAGACTCCACTAGTCTGGAGACCCAGTACTTC. Its protein is CASSLDSTSLETQYF. The chain joins TRBV7-2 to TRBJ2-5; D is perhaps TRBD2 (5 bases). Germline CDR1 is SGHTA and CDR2 is FQGNSA. CDR3 size: 15 residues. Trimming left V 1 base short and J 5 bases short, with 14 bases between.

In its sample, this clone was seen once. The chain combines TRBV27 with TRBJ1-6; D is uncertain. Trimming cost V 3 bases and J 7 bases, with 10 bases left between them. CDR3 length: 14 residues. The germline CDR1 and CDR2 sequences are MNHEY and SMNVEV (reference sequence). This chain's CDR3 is CASSFRQPNSPLHF. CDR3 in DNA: TGTGCCAGCAGTTTTCGGCAGCCAAATTCACCCCTCCACTTT.

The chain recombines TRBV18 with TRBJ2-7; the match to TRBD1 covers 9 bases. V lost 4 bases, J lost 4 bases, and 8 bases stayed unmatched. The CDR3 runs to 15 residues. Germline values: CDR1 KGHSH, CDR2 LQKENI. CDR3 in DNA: TGTGCCAGCTCACAGGACAGGGGTTTTATGTACGAGCAGTACTTC. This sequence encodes CASSQDRGFMYEQYF. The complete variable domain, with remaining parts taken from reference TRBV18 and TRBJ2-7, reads NAGVMQNPRHLVRRRGQEARLRCSPMKGHSHVYWYRQLPEEGLKFMVYLQKENIIDESGMPKERFSAEFPKEGPSILRIQQVVRGDSAAYFCASSQDRGFMYEQYFGPGTRLTVT.

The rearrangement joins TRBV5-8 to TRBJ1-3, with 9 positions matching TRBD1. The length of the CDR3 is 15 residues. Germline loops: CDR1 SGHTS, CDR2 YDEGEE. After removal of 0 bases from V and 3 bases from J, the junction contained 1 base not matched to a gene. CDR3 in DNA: TGTGCCAGCAGCTTGGACAGGGGGCATGGAAACACCATATATTTT. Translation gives CASSLDRGHGNTIYF.

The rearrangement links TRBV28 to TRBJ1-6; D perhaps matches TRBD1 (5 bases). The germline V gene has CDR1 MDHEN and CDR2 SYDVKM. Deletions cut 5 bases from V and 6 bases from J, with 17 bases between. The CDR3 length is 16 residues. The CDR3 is CASSIARGVGNSPLHF. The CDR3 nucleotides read TGTGCCAGCAGTATTGCCCGAGGGGTGGGTAATTCACCCCTCCACTTT.

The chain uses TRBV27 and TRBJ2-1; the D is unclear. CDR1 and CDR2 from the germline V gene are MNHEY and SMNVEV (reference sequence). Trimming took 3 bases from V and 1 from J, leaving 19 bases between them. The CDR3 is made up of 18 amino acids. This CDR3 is CASSFIQSGVRSYNEQFF. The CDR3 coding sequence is TGTGCCAGCAGTTTTATCCAGTCGGGCGTCAGGTCCTACAATGAGCAGTTCTTC.

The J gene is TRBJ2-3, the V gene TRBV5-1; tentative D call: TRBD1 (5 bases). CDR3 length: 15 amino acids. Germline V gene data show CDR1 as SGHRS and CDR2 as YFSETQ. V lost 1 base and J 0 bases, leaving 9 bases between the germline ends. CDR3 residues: CASSLSTVSTDTQYF. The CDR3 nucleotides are TGCGCCAGCAGCTTGTCGACAGTTAGCACAGATACGCAGTATTTT.

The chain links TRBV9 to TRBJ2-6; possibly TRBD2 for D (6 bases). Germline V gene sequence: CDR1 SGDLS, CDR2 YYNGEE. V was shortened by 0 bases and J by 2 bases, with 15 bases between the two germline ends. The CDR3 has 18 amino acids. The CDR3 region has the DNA TGTGCCAGCAGCGTAGCGGCCCCACCGGGGGCTGGGGCCAACGTCCTGACTTTC. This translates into CASSVAAPPGAGANVLTF.

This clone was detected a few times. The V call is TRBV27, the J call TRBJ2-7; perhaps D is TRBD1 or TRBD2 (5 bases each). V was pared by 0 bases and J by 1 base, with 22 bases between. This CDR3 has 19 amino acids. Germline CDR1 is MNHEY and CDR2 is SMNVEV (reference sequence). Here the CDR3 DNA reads TGTGCCAGCAGTTTATCCCCTCGGGGCTCCCGACCCAGATCCTACGAGCAGTACTTC. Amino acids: CASSLSPRGSRPRSYEQYF.

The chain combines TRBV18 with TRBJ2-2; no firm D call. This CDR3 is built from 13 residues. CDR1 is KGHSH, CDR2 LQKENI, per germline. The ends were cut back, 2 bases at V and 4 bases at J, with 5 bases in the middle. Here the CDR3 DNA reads TGTGCCAGCTCACCAGATAGCACCGGGGAGCTGTTTTTT. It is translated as CASSPDSTGELFF.

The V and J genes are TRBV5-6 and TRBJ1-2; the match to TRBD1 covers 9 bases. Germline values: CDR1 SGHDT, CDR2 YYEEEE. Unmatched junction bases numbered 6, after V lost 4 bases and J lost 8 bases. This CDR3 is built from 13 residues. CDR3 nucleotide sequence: TGTGCCAGCAGCCCGGACAGGGGAGGGGGCTACACCTTC. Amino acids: CASSPDRGGGYTF.

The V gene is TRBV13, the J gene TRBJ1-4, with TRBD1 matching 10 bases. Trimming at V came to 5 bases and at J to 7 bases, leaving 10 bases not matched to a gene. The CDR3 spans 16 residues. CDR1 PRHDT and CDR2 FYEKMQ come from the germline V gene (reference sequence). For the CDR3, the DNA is TGTGCCAGCAGCCTTCGGCGGGACAGGGGTGTTGAAAAACTGTTTTTT. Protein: CASSLRRDRGVEKLFF.

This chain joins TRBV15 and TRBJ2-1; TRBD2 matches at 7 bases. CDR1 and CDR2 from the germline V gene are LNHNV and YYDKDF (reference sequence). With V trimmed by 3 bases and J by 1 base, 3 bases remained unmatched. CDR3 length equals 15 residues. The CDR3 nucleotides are TGTGCCACCAGCAGCGCGGGAGCGTCCTACAATGAGCAGTTCTTC. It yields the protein CATSSAGASYNEQFF.

CDR3 amino acids: CASSLTGQGASGNTIYF. CDR3 nucleotide sequence: TGTGCCAGCAGCTTAACGGGACAGGGGGCTTCTGGAAACACCATATATTTT. The chain employs TRBV7-6 and TRBJ1-3; 12 nucleotides agree with TRBD1. The CDR3 runs to 17 residues. V dropped 2 bases and J dropped 1; count of bases not matched to a gene: 3. The V gene's germline CDR1 is SGHVS and CDR2 FNYEAQ.

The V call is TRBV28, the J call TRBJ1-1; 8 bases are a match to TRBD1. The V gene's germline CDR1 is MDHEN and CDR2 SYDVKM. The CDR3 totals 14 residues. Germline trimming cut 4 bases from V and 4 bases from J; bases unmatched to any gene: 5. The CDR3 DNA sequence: TGTGCCAGCAGTTCAGGGGGCGCGAGCACTGAAGCTTTCTTT. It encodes CASSSGGASTEAFF.